A selection of T cell receptor beta chains follows, all from one sample in a study of beta chain features in type 1 diabetes. TCRdb keeps only in-frame clones here, not all; method: immunoSEQ multiplex PCR. Of under 50,000 clones listed, 51% are singletons. Sequenced input: Tregs from blood. The receptors were gathered from a woman aged 18 to 35 in good health. Both conserved end residues are part of each CDR3. The D gene is left open where the match is weak. Clone size is not always given. Where it is, it says once, few, many or a class for expanded clones.

>TRBJ1-1|TRBV30|TRBD1|few
TGTGCCTGGAGTCCCATACAGGGGGCAGGAAACACTGAAGCTTTCTTT
CAWSPIQGAGNTEAFF
>TRBJ2-7|TRBV5-4|.|.
TGTGCCAGCAGCACCCGACAGAAAACCTACGAGCAGTACTTC
CASSTRQKTYEQYF
>TRBJ1-2|TRBV6-1|.|.
TGTGCCCTCAGAGGGCTGGCGGACTATGGCTACACCTTC
CALRGLADYGYTF
>TRBJ2-1|TRBV20-1|.|.
TGCAGTGCTAGTCCAGAACATGAGCAGTTCTTC
CSASPEHEQFF
>TRBJ2-2|TRBV7-8|.|few
TGTGCCAGCAGCTTATTTGGCCAGGGGGGTACCGGGGAGCTGTTTTTT
CASSLFGQGGTGELFF
>TRBJ1-2|TRBV6-6|.|few
TGTGCCAGCAGTTTGGCCATGGGGGGTAGTGGCTACACCTTC
CASSLAMGGSGYTF
>TRBJ2-3|TRBV5-1|TRBD1|.
TGCGCCAGCAGTAGACAGGGGATAGATACGCAGTATTTT
CASSRQGIDTQYF
>TRBJ1-2|TRBV6-6|.|.
TGTGCCAGCACTCTGGGGGCCTCCAGGGGCTATGGCTACACCTTC
CASTLGASRGYGYTF
>TRBJ1-1|TRBV28|TRBD1|.
TGTGCCAGCGGGACAGGGGTGAACACTGAAGCTTTCTTT
CASGTGVNTEAFF
>TRBJ2-1|TRBV2|.|.
TGTGCCAGCAACCGGTGGGGCCCCTACAATGAGCAGTTCTTC
CASNRWGPYNEQFF
>TRBJ2-1|TRBV7-9|TRBD2|.
TGTGCCAGCAGCTTAAGCGGGAGCAGGAATGAGCAGTTCTTC
CASSLSGSRNEQFF
>TRBJ1-2|TRBV7-2|.|few
TGTGCCAGCAGCGCTCAGGGCTATGGCTACACCTTC
CASSAQGYGYTF
>TRBJ2-7|TRBV27|TRBD2|.
TGTGCCACCAGGACTAGCGGGAGACTCGAGCAGTACTTC
CATRTSGRLEQYF
>TRBJ2-3|TRBV7-2|TRBD2|.
TGTGCCAGCAGCCGGACTAGCGGGAGTATGGCAGATACGCAGTATTTT
CASSRTSGSMADTQYF
>TRBJ1-2|TRBV5-6|TRBD1|.
TGTGCCAGCAGCTTAACAGGGGTCGGCTACACCTTC
CASSLTGVGYTF
>TRBJ2-7|TRBV6-6|TRBD1|.
TGTGCCAGCCTGTCCCGGGACAGATACCACTCCTACGAGCAGTACTTC
CASLSRDRYHSYEQYF
>TRBJ1-1|TRBV19|TRBD1|.
TGTGCCAGTAGTACCCTCTCCGGGACAGGGGGCTCTGAAGCTTTCTTT
CASSTLSGTGGSEAFF
>TRBJ2-1|TRBV6-6|.|.
TGTGCCAGCAGTTCCGCGTCGGGGGTATCCTACAATGAGCAGTTCTTC
CASSSASGVSYNEQFF
>TRBJ2-4|TRBV5-1|.|few
TGCGCCAGCAGCTTGGGACAGGCCTCTGGCATTCAGTACTTC
CASSLGQASGIQYF
>TRBJ2-5|TRBV5-1|TRBD1|few
TGCGCCAGCAGCTGGACAGGCCGCCAAGAGACCCAGTACTTC
CASSWTGRQETQYF
>TRBJ2-7|TRBV11-3|.|.
TGTGCCAGCAGCTCCCTCACAGGTTACGAGCAGTACTTC
CASSSLTGYEQYF
>TRBJ2-2|TRBV2|.|once
TGTGCCAGCAAGTGGCCTCTGAACACCGGGGAGCTGTTTTTT
CASKWPLNTGELFF
>TRBJ2-1|TRBV7-3|TRBD2|few
TGTGCCAGCAGCAGCACGGGACTAGCGGGAGGTGAGCAGTTCTTC
CASSSTGLAGGEQFF
>TRBJ2-7|TRBV29-1|.|.
TGCAGCGTTGAAGGGCCGCAGACCTACGAGCAGTACTTC
CSVEGPQTYEQYF
>TRBJ2-1|TRBV7-2|TRBD1|.
TGTGCCAGCAGCCAAAGACAGGGCTCCTACAATGAGCAGTTCTTC
CASSQRQGSYNEQFF
>TRBJ2-7|TRBV11-2|.|few
TGTGCCAGCAGCTTAGAAGTTTTGTTTTCCGGGAGTTGGGACTACGAGCAGTACTTC
CASSLEVLFSGSWDYEQYF
>TRBJ2-5|TRBV6-6|.|.
TGTGCCAGCAGTTACTCTGACCCAGGGGAGACCCAGTACTTC
CASSYSDPGETQYF
>TRBJ2-7|TRBV18|TRBD2|few
TGTGCCAGCTCACCCGGGGGGGAAGAGCAGTACTTC
CASSPGGEEQYF
>TRBJ2-1|TRBV28|TRBD2|once
TGTGCCACCACCCCCCCGGGACTAGCGGTGGATGAGCAGTTCTTC
CATTPPGLAVDEQFF
>TRBJ2-1|TRBV19|.|.
TGTGCCAGTAGTATAGGTGGACAGAGGAATGAGCAGTTCTTC
CASSIGGQRNEQFF
>TRBJ1-3|TRBV29-1|TRBD1|few
TGCAGCGCCCTTGGGGGCAGGGGGGAAAACACCATATATTTT
CSALGGRGENTIYF
>TRBJ2-3|TRBV9|TRBD2|.
TGTGCCAGCAGCGCCCGGACTAGCGGGAAGCCGGATACGCAGTATTTT
CASSARTSGKPDTQYF
>TRBJ1-5|TRBV5-6|TRBD1|.
TGTGCCAGCAGCTGGGGACAGGGGAATCAGCCCCAGCATTTT
CASSWGQGNQPQHF
>TRBJ1-5|TRBV18|.|.
TGTGCCAGCTCCCTAGGGGTAGGCAATCAGCCCCAGCATTTT
CASSLGVGNQPQHF
>TRBJ1-5|TRBV5-1|TRBD1|.
TGCGCCAGCAGCTTAGGGACAGGGCATTATAGCAATCAGCCCCAGCATTTT
CASSLGTGHYSNQPQHF
>TRBJ2-7|TRBV27|.|.
TGTGCCAGCAAGGACTACAATACCTACGAGCAGTACTTC
CASKDYNTYEQYF
>TRBJ2-1|TRBV5-4|.|once
TGTGCCAGCAGCTCCCTTACCGGGTCTTCAGGAGGCTATGAGCAGTTCTTC
CASSSLTGSSGGYEQFF
>TRBJ2-6|TRBV7-2|.|few
TGTGCCAGCAGCTCCCAGCGGAGCTCTGGGGCCAACGTCCTGACTTTC
CASSSQRSSGANVLTF
>TRBJ1-2|TRBV29-1|.|.
TGCAGCGCCCGGGGGAGTGACTATGGCTACACCTTC
CSARGSDYGYTF
>TRBJ1-5|TRBV19|.|.
TGTGCCAGTAAATCCCAGGGCCGCCAGCCCCAGCATTTT
CASKSQGRQPQHF
>TRBJ2-1|TRBV29-1|TRBD1|.
TGCAGCGTGGGGGACAGAGAAGGACTCAGACAGTTCTTC
CSVGDREGLRQFF
>TRBJ1-1|TRBV29-1|.|.
TGCAGCGTTCGTGGGGGCGCGGTGGACACTGAAGCTTTCTTT
CSVRGGAVDTEAFF
>TRBJ1-5|TRBV27|TRBD1|.
TGTGCCAGCAGTGTACAGGGGGATTCTTATCAGCCCCAGCATTTT
CASSVQGDSYQPQHF
>TRBJ2-6|TRBV6-5|.|.
TGTGCCAGCAATCCGGGCTCTGGGGCCAACGTCCTGACTTTC
CASNPGSGANVLTF
>TRBJ1-1|TRBV5-1|.|few
TGCGCCAGCAGCTTGTTTGGACCCGACAGCAACACTGAAGCTTTCTTT
CASSLFGPDSNTEAFF
>TRBJ2-2|TRBV19|TRBD1|.
TGTGCCAGTAGGAACAGGGGTGGGGAGCTGTTTTTT
CASRNRGGELFF
>TRBJ2-6|TRBV7-9|.|few
TGTGCCAGCAGCTATATAGGGGGTACGGCCAACGTCCTGACTTTC
CASSYIGGTANVLTF
>TRBJ1-2|TRBV30|TRBD1|.
TGTGCCTGGAATGGACAGGCCCTAGGAACCTATGGCTACACCTTC
CAWNGQALGTYGYTF
>TRBJ2-5|TRBV9|TRBD1|.
TGTGCCAGCAGCCCGTCCGGGACAGGGCTTGGAGAGACCCAGTACTTC
CASSPSGTGLGETQYF
>TRBJ1-3|TRBV30|.|few
TGTGCCTGGAGTGGACTTCTTCTGTCTGGAAACACCATATATTTT
CAWSGLLLSGNTIYF
>TRBJ2-3|TRBV14|TRBD2|few
TGTGCCAGCAGCCAAGTCAAGCGGGAGGGCCGAGATACGCAGTATTTT
CASSQVKREGRDTQYF
>TRBJ2-5|TRBV27|TRBD2|.
TGTGCCAGCAGTTCCCGGGTAGCGGGACGAGAGACCCAGTACTTC
CASSSRVAGRETQYF
>TRBJ2-1|TRBV2|TRBD1|.
TGTGCCAGCAGGAGGGGGCGGTTAAATGAGCAGTTCTTC
CASRRGRLNEQFF